The source of this T cell receptor beta chain is a study of blood T cell repertoires in COVID-19. Only in-frame clones appear in the TCRdb table, and some are missing; sequencing was by immunoSEQ multiplex PCR. The profile shows about 85,000 clones, approximately 83% of them singletons. The CDR3 sequence is 14 residues long. CDR1 and CDR2 (germline): SEHNR, FQNEAQ (reference sequence). With 4 bases removed from V and 4 bases from J, the gap between germline ends came to 11 bases. The source of this sequence is a man aged 60-69 years with acute or convalescent COVID-19. The material sequenced was peripheral blood. The chain carries TRBV7-9 and TRBJ1-3; no reliable D call. In DNA, the CDR3 is TGTGCCAGCAGCTCAACGACGGGAGGAAACACCATATATTTT. Amino acids: CASSSTTGGNTIYF. The variable domain in full, completed from reference TRBV7-9 and TRBJ1-3, reads DTGVSQNPRHKITKRGQNVTFRCDPISEHNRLYWYRQTLGQGPEFLTYFQNEAQLEKSRLLSDRFSAERPKGSFSTLEIQRTEQGDSAMYLCASSSTTGGNTIYFGEGSWLTVV.